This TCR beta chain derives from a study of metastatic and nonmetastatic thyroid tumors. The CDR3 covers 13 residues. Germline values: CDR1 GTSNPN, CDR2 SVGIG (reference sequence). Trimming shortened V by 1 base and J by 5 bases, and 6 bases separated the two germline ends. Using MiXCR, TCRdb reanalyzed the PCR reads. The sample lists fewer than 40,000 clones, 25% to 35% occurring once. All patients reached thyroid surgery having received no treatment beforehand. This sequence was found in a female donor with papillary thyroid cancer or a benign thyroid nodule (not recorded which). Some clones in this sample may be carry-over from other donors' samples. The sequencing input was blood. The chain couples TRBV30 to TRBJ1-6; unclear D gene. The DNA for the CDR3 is TGTGCCTGGAGTGCCCAGAATAATTCACCCCTCCACTTT. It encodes CAWSAQNNSPLHF.